Below are 14 T cell receptor beta chains sequenced from a single sample in a study of Graves' ophthalmopathy and Graves' hyperthyroidism (dated by TCRdb to about 2018). Sequencer: Illumina HiSeq 2000. For repertoire sequencing, TCR beta CDR3 regions were amplified from RNA transcripts. The first round was an RT-PCR using HTBI primers with the Qiagen OneStep RT-PCR kit, and this first round was followed by a second-round multiplex PCR, then size selection and purification. TCRdb applied fastp at Q25 and MiXCR to the public reads, then kept only in-frame beta chains. Entries that share a CDR3 protein sequence are merged under the most common genes and DNA. The table for this sample lists 560,000 or so distinct CDR3 sequences; approximately 37% of them were counted only once. Roughly 4.5% of the sample is taken by the ten largest. The specimen was peripheral blood or thyroid tissue (not recorded which). These receptors were collected from an adult man with Graves' hyperthyroidism.

This clonotype was found a few times. The chain is built from TRBV12-3 or TRBV12-4 and TRBJ1-1, with a weak D call TRBD1 (5 bases). CDR3 length: 14 residues. Trimming removed 6 bases from V and 6 bases from J, with 17 bases in between. The DNA for the CDR3 is TGTGCCAGCAGAATTTTTGGGGGAGCGCCTGAAGCTTTCTTT. Amino acid sequence: CASRIFGGAPEAFF.

Concerning this clonotype: This CDR3 is missing its conserved last phenylalanine or tryptophan, likely due to a read error. This chain uses TRBV10-3 with TRBJ2-7; TRBD2 matches 7 bases. Germline V lookup: CDR1 ENHRY, CDR2 SYGVKD. This CDR3 comprises 14 residues. Written as DNA, the CDR3 is TGTGCCAGCAGTTACTCGGGGTCTAGCGGAGAGCAGTACCTC. It yields the protein CASSYSGSSGEQYL.

This clonotype appeared a single time. The chain links TRBV7-2 to TRBJ1-5, with D possibly being TRBD1 (5 bases). Germline-derived CDR1 and CDR2 are SGHTA and FQGNSA. Trimming removed 4 bases at V and 1 base at J, with 17 bases between. This CDR3 comprises 17 residues. The CDR3 DNA follows: TGTGCCAGCAGCTCCCTCGCCGGGGGAGGGAGCAATCAGCCCCAGCATTTT. Translating it yields CASSSLAGGGSNQPQHF.

J is TRBJ1-5 and V is TRBV12-3 or TRBV12-4; D is uncertain. Trimming cost V 5 bases and J 5 bases, with 10 bases left between them. The CDR3 runs 13 residues. The CDR3 is CASSEDGYQPQHF. CDR3 nucleotides: TGTGCCAGCAGTGAAGATGGCTATCAGCCCCAGCATTTT.

The chain couples TRBV2 to TRBJ1-6; 7 nucleotides agree with TRBD1. Per germline, CDR1 SNHLY and CDR2 FYNNEI. The length of the CDR3 is 16 residues. V lost 8 bases to trimming and J lost 9 bases; unmatched junction nucleotides: 16. The CDR3 bases are TGTGCCAGCTCACCCCAGGGGGGGGTTGACCCTTCACCCCTCCACTTT. Amino acids: CASSPQGGVDPSPLHF.

The chain carries TRBV19 and TRBJ1-1; 7 bases match TRBD1. V shed 4 bases, J shed 14 bases, and the junction held 22 bases outside the gene matches. The CDR3 totals 16 residues. Germline V gene lookup returns CDR1 LNHDA and CDR2 SQIVND (reference sequence). CDR3 region: CASSTLIRTGRGEQFF. CDR3 bases: TGTGCCAGTAGTACCCTCATCAGGACAGGCCGGGGTGAGCAGTTCTTT.

This rearrangement joins TRBV6-5 to TRBJ2-5; 14 nucleotides align to TRBD2. The length of the CDR3 is 23 residues. V trimming: 3 bases; J trimming: 5 bases; junction bases outside the gene matches: 26. Per the germline V gene, CDR1 is MNHEY and CDR2 is SVGAGI. The CDR3 is CASSYSPGQGIRGLAGDEETQYF. DNA of the CDR3: TGTGCCAGCAGTTATTCACCGGGACAGGGGATCCGGGGACTAGCGGGAGATGAGGAGACCCAGTACTTC.

V gene TRBV2 combines with J gene TRBJ2-4; 8 nucleotides line up with TRBD1. Germline CDR1 SNHLY, CDR2 FYNNEI. With V trimmed by 7 bases and J by 0 bases, 11 bases remained unmatched. This CDR3 contains 17 residues. In DNA, the CDR3 is TGTGCCAGCACGGGACAGGACGGCTCCTTAGCCAAAAACATTCAGTACTTC. This encodes CASTGQDGSLAKNIQYF.

There are many counts of this clonotype. The chain links TRBV10-3 to TRBJ1-2; TRBD1 aligns across 9 bases. The V and J ends lost 2 bases and 0 bases, in that order; junction bases with no gene match: 4. CDR3 size: 16 residues. Looked up from germline, CDR1 is ENHRY and CDR2 is SYGVKD. The CDR3 is CAISEGQGTTNYGYTF. The CDR3 region has the DNA TGTGCCATCAGTGAGGGACAGGGGACAACTAACTATGGCTACACCTTC.

The chain couples TRBV4-1 to TRBJ1-2, with 11 bases lining up with TRBD1. The germline gives CDR1 MGHRA, CDR2 YSYEKL. This CDR3 contains 16 residues. V gave up 0 bases and J gave up 5 bases; unmatched junction bases: 5. The CDR3 region is CASSQDGTGGAYGYTF. The CDR3 nucleotides are TGCGCCAGCAGCCAAGATGGGACAGGGGGGGCTTATGGCTACACCTTC.

This clonotype was recorded many times. The chain carries TRBV9 and TRBJ1-1, with D maybe TRBD1 (6 bases). Looked up from germline, CDR1 is SGDLS and CDR2 is YYNGEE. V was cut by 4 bases and J by 7 bases, with 11 bases left in between. This CDR3 is built from 12 residues. In nucleotides, the CDR3 is TGTGCCAGCAGCTTAGGACAGAGTGAAGCTTTCTTT. Translating it yields CASSLGQSEAFF.

The V and J genes are TRBV24-1 and TRBJ2-7; D might be TRBD1 (6 bases). The J call is in doubt because the DNA end fits TRBJ2-1 better. Germline V CDR1 and CDR2: KGHDR, SFDVKD. This CDR3 is built from 13 residues. CDR3 amino acids: CATSSQGFDEQFF. The CDR3 DNA reads TGTGCCACCAGTTCCCAGGGGTTCGATGAGCAGTTCTTC.

The sample holds many counts of this clonotype. The V and J genes are TRBV10-3 and TRBJ1-2; 7 bases are a match to TRBD1. Germline V gene data show CDR1 as ENHRY and CDR2 as SYGVKD. Trimming removed 10 bases from V and 4 bases from J; junction bases left unmatched: 12. The CDR3 spans 14 residues. CDR3 nucleotide sequence: TGTGCCAGCAACCCGGGACAGCAGTTCTATGGCTACACCTTC. This encodes CASNPGQQFYGYTF.

This clonotype was observed at least ten times. The chain joins TRBV29-1 to TRBJ1-1; weak D call: TRBD1 (6 bases). The CDR3 consists of 16 residues. V was trimmed by 4 bases and J by 7 bases, leaving 25 bases between them. Germline V CDR1 and CDR2: SQVTM, ANQGSEA. DNA of the CDR3: TGCAGCGTTGCTCCGACCAGAACAGGGAGGGAGCGTGAAGCTTTCTTT. This codes for CSVAPTRTGREREAFF.